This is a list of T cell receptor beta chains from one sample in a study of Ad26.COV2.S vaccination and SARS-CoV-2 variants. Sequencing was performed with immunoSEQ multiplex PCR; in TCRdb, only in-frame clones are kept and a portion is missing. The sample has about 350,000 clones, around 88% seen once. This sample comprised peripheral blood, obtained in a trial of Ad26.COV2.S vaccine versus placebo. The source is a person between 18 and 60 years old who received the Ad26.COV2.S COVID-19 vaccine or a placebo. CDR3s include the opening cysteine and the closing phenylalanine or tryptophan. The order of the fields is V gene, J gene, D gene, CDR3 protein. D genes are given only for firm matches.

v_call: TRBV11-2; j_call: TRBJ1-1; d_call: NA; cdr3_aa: CASSSKTSGTEAFF
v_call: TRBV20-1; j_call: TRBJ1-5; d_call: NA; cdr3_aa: CSASQQGSNQPQHF
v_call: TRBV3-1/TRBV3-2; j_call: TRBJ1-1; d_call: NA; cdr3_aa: CASSPGGGRNTEAFF
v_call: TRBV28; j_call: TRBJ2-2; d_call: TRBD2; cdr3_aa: CASSGLAGGNTGELFF
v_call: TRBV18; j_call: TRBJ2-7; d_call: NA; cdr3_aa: CASSPPVGGLGEQYF
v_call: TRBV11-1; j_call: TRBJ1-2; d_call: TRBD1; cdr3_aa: CASSLRAGGGNGYTF
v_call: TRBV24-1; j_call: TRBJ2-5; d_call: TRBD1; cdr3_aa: CATSDSGTGGETQYF
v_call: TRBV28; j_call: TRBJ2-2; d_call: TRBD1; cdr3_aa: CASSPGGIENTGELFF
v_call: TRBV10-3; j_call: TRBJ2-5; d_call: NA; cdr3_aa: CAITAALKETQYF
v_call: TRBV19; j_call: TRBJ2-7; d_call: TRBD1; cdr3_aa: CASSLGGAGYEQYF
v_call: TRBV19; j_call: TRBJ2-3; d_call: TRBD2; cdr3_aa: CASSISSGGAASTDTQYF
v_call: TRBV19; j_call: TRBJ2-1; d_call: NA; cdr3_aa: CASSMGVGVNEQFF
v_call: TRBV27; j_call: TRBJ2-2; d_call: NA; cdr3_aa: CASSLGNSGELFF
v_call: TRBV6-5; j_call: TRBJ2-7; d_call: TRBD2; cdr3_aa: CASTGTRYEQYF
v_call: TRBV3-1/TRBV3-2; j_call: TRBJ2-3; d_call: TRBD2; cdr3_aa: CASSQGLGGDTDTQYF
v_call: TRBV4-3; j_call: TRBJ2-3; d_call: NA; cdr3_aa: CASSQGSLVADTQYF
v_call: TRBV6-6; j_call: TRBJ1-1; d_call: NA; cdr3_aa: CASTRGGNTEAFF
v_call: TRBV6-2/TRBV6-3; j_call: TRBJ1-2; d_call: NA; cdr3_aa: CASSYSGGPYGYTF
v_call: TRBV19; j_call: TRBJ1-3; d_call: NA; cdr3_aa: CASSGQPSGNTIYF
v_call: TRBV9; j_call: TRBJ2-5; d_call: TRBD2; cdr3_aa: CASSSTSGSEETQYF
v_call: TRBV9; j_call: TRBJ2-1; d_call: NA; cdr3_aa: CASSVGEGGYEQFF
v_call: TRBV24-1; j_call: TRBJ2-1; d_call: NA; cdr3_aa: CATSGQYNEQFF
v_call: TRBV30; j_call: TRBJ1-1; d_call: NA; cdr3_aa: CAWSGIQGLNTEAFF
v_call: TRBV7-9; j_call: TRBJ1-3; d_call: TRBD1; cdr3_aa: CASSLTGDAGNTIYF
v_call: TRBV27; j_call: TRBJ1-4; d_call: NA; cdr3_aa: CASSPRRGEKLFF
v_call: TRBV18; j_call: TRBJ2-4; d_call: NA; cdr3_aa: CASSPWSGDHIQYF
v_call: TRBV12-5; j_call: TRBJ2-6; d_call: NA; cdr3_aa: CASGLTSPVSGANVLTF
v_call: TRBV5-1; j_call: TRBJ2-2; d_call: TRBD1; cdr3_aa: CASSLGTGGIGELFF
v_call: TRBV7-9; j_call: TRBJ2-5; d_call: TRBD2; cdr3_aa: CASSPVWTSAGTQYF
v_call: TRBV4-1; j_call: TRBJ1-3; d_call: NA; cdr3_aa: CASSQDYGGGGGNTIYF
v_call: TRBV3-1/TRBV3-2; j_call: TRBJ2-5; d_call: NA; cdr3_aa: CASSLLVQETQYF
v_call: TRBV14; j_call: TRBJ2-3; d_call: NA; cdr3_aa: CASSQGGTGTQYF
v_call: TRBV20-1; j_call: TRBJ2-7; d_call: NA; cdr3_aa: CSARGPYEQYF
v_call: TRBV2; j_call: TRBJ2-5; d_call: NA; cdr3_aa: CASSENSRAETQYF
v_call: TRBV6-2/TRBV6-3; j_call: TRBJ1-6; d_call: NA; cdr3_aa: CASSYDSSLPLHF
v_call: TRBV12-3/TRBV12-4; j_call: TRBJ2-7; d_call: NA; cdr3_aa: CASRLSFGEQYF
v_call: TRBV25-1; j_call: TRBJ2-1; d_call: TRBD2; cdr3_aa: CASSDGLAGPYNEQFF
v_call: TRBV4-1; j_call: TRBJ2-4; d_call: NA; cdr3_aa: CASSQDFEVAKNIQYF
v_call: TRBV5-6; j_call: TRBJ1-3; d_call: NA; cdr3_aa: CASSLKGGGNTIYF
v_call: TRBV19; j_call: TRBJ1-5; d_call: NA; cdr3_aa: CASSSRRGSNQPQHF
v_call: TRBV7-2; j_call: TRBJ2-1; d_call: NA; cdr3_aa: CASPRTGRDAYNEQFF
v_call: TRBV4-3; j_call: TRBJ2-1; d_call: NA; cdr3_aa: CASSQDGSASSYNEQFF
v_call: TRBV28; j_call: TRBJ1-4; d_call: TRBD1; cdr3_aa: CASSSGTGAWKEKLFF
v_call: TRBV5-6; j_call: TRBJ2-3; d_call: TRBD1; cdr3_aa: CASSWGTGRATDTQYF
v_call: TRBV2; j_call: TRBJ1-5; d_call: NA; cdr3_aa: CASRGVWGSQPQHF
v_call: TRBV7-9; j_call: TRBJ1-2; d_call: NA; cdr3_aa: CASSFSTEYGYTF
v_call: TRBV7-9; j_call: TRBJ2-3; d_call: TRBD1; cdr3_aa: CASSSMDRQGITSTDTQYF
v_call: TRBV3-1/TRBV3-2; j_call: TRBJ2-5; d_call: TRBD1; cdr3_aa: CASSLPGQMYQETQYF
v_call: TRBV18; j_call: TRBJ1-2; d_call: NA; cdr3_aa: CASSPPGNSAGGYTF
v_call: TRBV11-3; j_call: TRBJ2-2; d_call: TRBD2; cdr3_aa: CASSSSTSGGRTGELFF
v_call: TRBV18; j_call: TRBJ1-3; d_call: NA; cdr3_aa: CASSPGGSSGNTIYF
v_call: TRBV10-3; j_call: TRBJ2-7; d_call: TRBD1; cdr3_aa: CAITTGQGTDEQYF
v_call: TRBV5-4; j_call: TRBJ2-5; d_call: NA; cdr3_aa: CASSLGRETQYF
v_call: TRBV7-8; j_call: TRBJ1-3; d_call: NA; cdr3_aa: CASSLGTVGNTIYF
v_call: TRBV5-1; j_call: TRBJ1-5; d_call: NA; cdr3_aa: CASSLVPSQPQHF